This TCR beta chain comes out of a study of CD8 T cells in acute hepatitis C reinfection (dated by TCRdb to about 2021). Study-wide context: The study profiled the TCRbeta repertoire of CD8+ T cells specific for the HCV NS3-1073 epitope during acute infection and after viral clearance. Several spontaneous resolvers contributed paired acute and follow-up samples.

CDR1 and CDR2, per the germline V gene, are SGHVS and FNYEAQ. Germline trimming amounts to 3 bases on V and 1 base on J, with 5 as the count of junction bases outside the gene matches. The CDR3 runs 16 amino acids, cysteine and phenylalanine included. Just the 48-base CDR3 DNA is kept, in frame starting at base 1. Read against the paper, the sample's time point label means: naive CD8 control sorted from an acute-time-point sample. Enrolled in the Montreal Hepatitis C Cohort (HEPCO) in Canada, the donors were people who inject drugs, and these donors were followed every 3 months. Acute primary HCV infection was defined as a positive HCV RNA or antibody test after a negative test within the previous 24 weeks. CD3, CD8 and CD45RO antibodies were used for surface staining, and dead cells were excluded with an aqua fixable dye. The cohort additionally had roughly 6 subjects who developed chronic infection, which was defined as HCV RNA positivity at 24 weeks. Once thawed from cryostorage, peripheral blood mononuclear cells underwent negative selection via the MACS CD8+ T cell Isolation Kit to obtain CD8+ T cells. Sorting of the cells was done on a BD FACSAria II cell sorter.

Comment on this clone: Its cognate antigen has yet to be identified. Base qualities are not at hand, and no much larger clone is one base apart.

What the research found in general, with its limitations: Preferential use of the TRBV04 and TRBV06 gene families was observed in all groups, and this preferential usage was not explained by overrepresentation in the naive pool. Around 14 public clonotypes were found regardless of outcome; one public clonotype used V04-02/J02-02. Follow-up repertoires were not available for chronically infected subjects, because NS3-1073 specific cells were too rare to be sorted. High diversity was observed in NS3-1073 specific repertoires, and no significant differences in diversity were found between acute resolver, follow-up resolver and acute chronic samples. CDR3 sequences shared with other epitopes were rarely observed, and exact matching may have been limited by differing sequencing approaches. Because bulk sequencing covered only the TCRbeta chain, the alphabeta pairing of the public clonotypes could not be determined.

Genomic DNA was extracted from FACS-sorted cells, and TCRbeta chain sequencing was performed through the commercial immunoSEQ service. In the authors' own workflow: ImmunoSEQ Analyzer software v3.0 and R v3.5.1 were the tools used to analyze the repertoire data. Sequences containing stop codons or out-of-frame rearrangements were removed, so only productive rearrangements were analyzed. Simpson diversity, Shannon entropy, CDR3 length and nucleotide addition metrics were supplied by the sequencing provider. Clonotypes were grouped by frequency into dominant, sub-dominant, low or lowest abundance categories, and clonotypes below 0.1% were left out of most analyses. A CDR3 amino acid clonotype was designated public if detected in at least two subjects at a cumulative frequency of at least 0.5%. Here the immuneACCESS table is served through TCRdb, limited to in-frame sequences with V and J called. Missing clones are a known gap in these copies; in checked studies unresolved V genes cover under half, and the rest lacks a known reason. Clone size and the V and J calls come from that table; the DNA yielded D and trimming. This sample holds some 38,000 clones; approximately 90% were observed only once. The ten largest clonotypes hold 0.4% to 0.5% of the sample.

The TCR originated in a man between 25 and 39 years old with chronic hepatitis C. The sequenced sample consisted of naive CD8+ T cells from PBMCs. Explained via the paper, the cell subset or site label denotes: sorted total naive CD45RO-negative CD8+ T cells. Here the chain combines TRBV7-6 and TRBJ2-2; the central 7 bases match TRBD2. CDR3 loop: CASSFPAGLNTGELFF. The nucleotides are TGTGCCAGCAGCTTCCCAGCGGGGTTGAACACCGGGGAGCTGTTTTTT.